This entry describes one T cell receptor beta chain. The sample holds many counts of this clonotype. The antigen this receptor binds is unknown. No much larger clone is present one base from it, and per-base qualities are unavailable. The sample is drawn from a study of Graves' ophthalmopathy and Graves' hyperthyroidism (dated by TCRdb to the late 2010s). With respect to the entire study: Peripheral blood samples were taken at the time of initial diagnosis, before any treatment was given. The study used TCR beta repertoire signatures to distinguish Graves' ophthalmopathy from Graves' hyperthyroidism and to predict progression to ophthalmopathy. In total, 120 to 150 blood samples were TCR-sequenced: around 42 ophthalmopathy, roughly 80 hyperthyroidism and some 17 hyperthyroidism-to-ophthalmopathy patients. To explore V-J signatures distinguishing ophthalmopathy from hyperthyroidism, a discovery set of 100 patients (roughly 45 ophthalmopathy, roughly 60 stable hyperthyroidism) was enrolled. For independent validation, a separate cohort was made up of 18 to 20 hyperthyroidism patients plus 17 patients who later progressed from hyperthyroidism to ophthalmopathy. In five or six hyperthyroidism patients, the T-cell repertoires found in thyroid tissue were compared with those found in blood. Once sampling was done, hyperthyroidism patients were given methimazole at a starting dose of 30 mg daily, while ophthalmopathy patients were given high-dose intravenous methylprednisolone. What the study reported, not specific to this receptor: In validation, the model predicted ophthalmopathy progression with 55% to 71% sensitivity and about 77% specificity; 12 predicted patients were CT-confirmed with GO in a median of about 7.1 months. No statistical method was used to set the sample size in advance, and the investigators knew which group each participant was assigned to. In cross-validation, the 13-signature model distinguished ophthalmopathy from stable hyperthyroidism with around 90% sensitivity and 81.08% specificity, while in the test set the corresponding values were about 80% and 75%. Among expanded thyroid clonotypes with frequency above 0.001, most also showed up in blood, which suggests that blood repertoires may reflect the thyroid immune response.

For repertoire sequencing, TCR beta CDR3 regions were amplified from RNA transcripts. The first round was an RT-PCR using HTBI primers with the Qiagen OneStep RT-PCR kit, and this first round was followed by a second-round multiplex PCR, then size selection and purification. Libraries were sequenced on an Illumina HiSeq2000 using paired-end 100 bp reads. On the study's bioinformatics: SOAPnuke was used for read processing, and reads with adapters, uncalled bases, a mean Phred below 15, or no exact constant-primer or identifier match were discarded. COPE v1.2.5 was used to merge high-quality paired reads. Unique nucleotide sequences were defined as clonotypes and aligned to IMGT TRB V, D and J references using MiTCR v1.1. Only V-J combinations with frequency above 0.0001 were analysed, covering over 98% of repertoires. For each V-J combination, a TCR clonal expansion and chaos score was defined as F50 clonal expansion divided by the chaos observed in the TCRdist matrix. Welch's t-statistics and random forest were used to reduce the features to about twelve V-J combinations, which were then used as input to a naive Bayes classifier. The Morisita-Horn index was used to measure how similar the thyroid and blood repertoires were. TCRdb handled the public reads itself, with Q25 trimming in fastp and clone calling in MiXCR, and kept productive beta chains. Entries that share a CDR3 protein sequence are merged under the most common genes and DNA. It is TCRdb's table, rather than the study itself, that gives the V and J calls and clone size. Across this sample there are about 660,000 distinct CDR3 sequences, with approximately 39% seen only once. Together, the top ten hold 3% to 3.5% of the sample.

Ophthalmopathy patients were characterized by moderately to severely active disease, a Clinical Activity Score of at least 3, a NOSPECS grade of at least 4, and a disease duration under 3 months. Patients with other autoimmune diseases, uncontrolled infections, pregnancy or lactation were excluded from the study. Clinical symptoms, serum thyroxine, TRAb, thyroid ultrasound and orbital computed tomography formed the basis of the diagnosis. PBMCs were isolated from roughly 10 ml of fresh peripheral blood by Ficoll-Paque density gradient centrifugation. Total RNA was extracted using Trizol reagent, and RNA quality was checked on an Agilent 2100 Bioanalyzer. The CDR3 sequence holds 17 residues, the cysteine and phenylalanine included. Left in the record is the CDR3 DNA by itself, 51 bases read in frame from the first base. V is reduced by 5 bases and J by 1 base, leaving a spacing of 17 bases between them. From a lookup of the germline V gene, CDR1 and CDR2 are SGHVS and FQNEAQ.

The material sequenced was peripheral blood. This clonotype was sampled from an adult man with Graves' ophthalmopathy. Rearrangement joined TRBV7-8 to TRBJ2-2; the D gene remains uncertain. The CDR3 loop reads CASSPLGAVGNTGELFF. The bases read TGTGCCAGCAGCCCCCTAGGTGCAGTAGGGAACACCGGGGAGCTGTTTTTT.